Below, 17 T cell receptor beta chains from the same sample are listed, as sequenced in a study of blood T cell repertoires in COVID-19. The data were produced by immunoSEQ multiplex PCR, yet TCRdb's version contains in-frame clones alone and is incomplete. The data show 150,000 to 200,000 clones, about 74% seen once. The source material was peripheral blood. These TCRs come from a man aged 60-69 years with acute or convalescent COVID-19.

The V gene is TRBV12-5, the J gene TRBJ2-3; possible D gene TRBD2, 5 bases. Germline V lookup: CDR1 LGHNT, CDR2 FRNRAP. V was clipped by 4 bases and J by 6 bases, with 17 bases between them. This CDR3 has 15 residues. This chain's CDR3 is CASGSVLVSQDTQYF. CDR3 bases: TGTGCTAGTGGTTCCGTACTAGTGTCCCAGGATACGCAGTATTTT. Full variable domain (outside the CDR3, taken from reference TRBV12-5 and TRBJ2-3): DARVTQTPRHKVTEMGQEVTMRCQPILGHNTVFWYRQTMMQGLELLAYFRNRAPLDDSGMPKDRFSAEMPDATLATLKIQPSEPRDSAVYFCASGSVLVSQDTQYFGPGTRLTVL.

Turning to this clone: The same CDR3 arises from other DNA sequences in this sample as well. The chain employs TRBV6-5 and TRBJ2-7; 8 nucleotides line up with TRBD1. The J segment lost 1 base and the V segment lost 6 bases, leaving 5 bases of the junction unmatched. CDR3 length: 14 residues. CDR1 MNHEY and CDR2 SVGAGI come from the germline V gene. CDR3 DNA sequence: TGTGCCAGCAGGGGACAGGCCCCATCCTACGAGCAGTACTTC. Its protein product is CASRGQAPSYEQYF.

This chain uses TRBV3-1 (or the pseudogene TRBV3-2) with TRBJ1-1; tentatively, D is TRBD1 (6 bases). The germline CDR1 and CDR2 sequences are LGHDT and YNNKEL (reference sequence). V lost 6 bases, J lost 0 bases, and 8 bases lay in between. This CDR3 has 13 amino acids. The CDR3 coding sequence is TGTGCCAGCAGTCAGGGGATGAACACTGAAGCTTTCTTT. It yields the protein CASSQGMNTEAFF.

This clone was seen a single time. The CDR3 nucleotides read TGTGCCAGCAGTGATCTGGGGGCGTATTCACCCCTCCACTTT. It codes for CASSDLGAYSPLHF. The chain carries TRBV6-1 and TRBJ1-6; possible D gene TRBD1, 6 bases. V was trimmed by 3 bases and J by 8 bases, leaving 11 bases between them. This CDR3 region has 14 residues. CDR1 and CDR2 (germline): MNHNS, SASEGT.

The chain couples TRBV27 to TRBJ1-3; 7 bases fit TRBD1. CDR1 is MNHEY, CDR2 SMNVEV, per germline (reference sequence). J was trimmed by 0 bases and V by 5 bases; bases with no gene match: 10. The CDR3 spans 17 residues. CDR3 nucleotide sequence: TGTGCCAGCAGTGCTATTGGGACAGCTTACTCTGGAAACACCATATATTTT. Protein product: CASSAIGTAYSGNTIYF.

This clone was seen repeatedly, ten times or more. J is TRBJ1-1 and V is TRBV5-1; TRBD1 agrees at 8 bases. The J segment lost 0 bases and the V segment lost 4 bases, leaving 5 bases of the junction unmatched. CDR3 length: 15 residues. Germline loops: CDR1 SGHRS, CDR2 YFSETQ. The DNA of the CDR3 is TGCGCCAGCAGCCCGACAGGGGCGGTGAACACTGAAGCTTTCTTT. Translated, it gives CASSPTGAVNTEAFF. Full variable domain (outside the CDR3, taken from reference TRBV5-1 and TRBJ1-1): KAGVTQTPRYLIKTRGQQVTLSCSPISGHRSVSWYQQTPGQGLQFLFEYFSETQRNKGNFPGRFSGRQFSNSRSEMNVSTLELGDSALYLCASSPTGAVNTEAFFGQGTRLTVV.

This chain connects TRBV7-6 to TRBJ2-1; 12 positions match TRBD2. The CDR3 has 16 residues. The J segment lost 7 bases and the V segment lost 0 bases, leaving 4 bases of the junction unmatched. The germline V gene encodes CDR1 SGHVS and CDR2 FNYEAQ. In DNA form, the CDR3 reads TGTGCCAGCAGCTTAGCGCTGACTAGCGGGGGTAATGAGCAGTTCTTC. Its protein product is CASSLALTSGGNEQFF.

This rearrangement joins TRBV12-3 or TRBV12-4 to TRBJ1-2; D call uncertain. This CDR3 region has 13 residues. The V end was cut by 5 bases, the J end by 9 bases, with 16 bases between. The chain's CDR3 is CASSLREGRRYTF. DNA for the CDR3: TGTGCCAGCAGTCTCCGCGAGGGTCGCCGCTACACCTTC.

CDR3 region: CASSQVTSGGPSTDTQYF. The CDR3 region has the DNA TGCGCCAGCAGCCAAGTCACTAGCGGGGGACCTAGCACAGATACGCAGTATTTT. The chain is built from TRBV4-3 and TRBJ2-3, with 11 bases identical to TRBD2. Germline V gene data show CDR1 as LGHNA and CDR2 as YSLEER. CDR3 length: 18 residues. J lost 0 bases, V lost 1 base, and 6 bases had no gene match.

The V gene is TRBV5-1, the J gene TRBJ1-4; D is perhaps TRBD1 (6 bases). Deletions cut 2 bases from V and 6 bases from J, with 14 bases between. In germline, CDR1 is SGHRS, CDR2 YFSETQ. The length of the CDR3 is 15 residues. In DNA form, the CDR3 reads TGCGCCAGCAGCTTTCGAGGGGGACGGTATGAAAAACTGTTTTTT. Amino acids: CASSFRGGRYEKLFF.

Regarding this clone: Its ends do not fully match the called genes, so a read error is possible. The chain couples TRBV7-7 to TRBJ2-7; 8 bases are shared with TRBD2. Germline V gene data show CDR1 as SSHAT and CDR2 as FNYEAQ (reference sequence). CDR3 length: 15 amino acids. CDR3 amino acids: CASSLGLDDSYEQYF. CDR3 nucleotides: TGTGCTAGCAGCTTGGGACTAGATGATTCCTACGAGCAGTACTTC.

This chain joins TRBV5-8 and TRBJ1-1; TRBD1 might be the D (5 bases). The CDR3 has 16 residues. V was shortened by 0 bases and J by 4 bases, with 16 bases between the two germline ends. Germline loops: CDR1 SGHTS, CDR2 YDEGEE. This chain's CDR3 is CASSLGFAGSSTEAFF. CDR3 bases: TGTGCCAGCAGCTTGGGATTCGCAGGGTCGTCCACTGAAGCTTTCTTT.

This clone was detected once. CDR3: CAAQTGTGVKTEAFF. The CDR3 DNA is TGTGCCGCCCAGACCGGGACAGGGGTTAAAACTGAAGCTTTCTTT. The rearrangement uses TRBV5-4 and TRBJ1-1, with TRBD1 matching 10 bases. Looked up from germline, CDR1 is SGHNT and CDR2 is YYREEE (reference sequence). The V and J ends lost 10 bases and 5 bases, in that order; junction bases with no gene match: 14. The CDR3 totals 15 residues.

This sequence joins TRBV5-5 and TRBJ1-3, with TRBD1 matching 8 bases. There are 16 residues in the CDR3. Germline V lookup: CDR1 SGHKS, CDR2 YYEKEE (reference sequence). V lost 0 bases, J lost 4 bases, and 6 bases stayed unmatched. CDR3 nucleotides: TGTGCCAGCAGCTTGGGAGGCAGGGGGCAAGGAAACACCATATATTTT. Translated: CASSLGGRGQGNTIYF. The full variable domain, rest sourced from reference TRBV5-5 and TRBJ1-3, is DAGVTQSPTHLIKTRGQQVTLRCSPISGHKSVSWYQQVLGQGPQFIFQYYEKEERGRGNFPDRFSARQFPNYSSELNVNALLLGDSALYLCASSLGGRGQGNTIYFGEGSWLTVV.

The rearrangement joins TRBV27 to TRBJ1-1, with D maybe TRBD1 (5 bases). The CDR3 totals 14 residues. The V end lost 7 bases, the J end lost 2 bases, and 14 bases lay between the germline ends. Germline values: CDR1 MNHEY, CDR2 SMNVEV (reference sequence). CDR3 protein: CASKGNRLNTEAFF. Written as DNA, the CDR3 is TGTGCCAGCAAGGGGAACAGACTTAACACTGAAGCTTTCTTT.

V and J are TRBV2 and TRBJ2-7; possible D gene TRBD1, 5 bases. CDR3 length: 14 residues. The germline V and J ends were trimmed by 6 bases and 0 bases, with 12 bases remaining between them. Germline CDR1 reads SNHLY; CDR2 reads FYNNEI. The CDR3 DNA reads TGTGCCAGCAGCGGTAGGACAAGCTCCTACGAGCAGTACTTC. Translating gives CASSGRTSSYEQYF.

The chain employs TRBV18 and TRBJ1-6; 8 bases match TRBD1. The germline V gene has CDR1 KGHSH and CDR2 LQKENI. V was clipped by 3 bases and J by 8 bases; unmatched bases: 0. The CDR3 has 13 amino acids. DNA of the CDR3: TGTGCCAGCTCACCGACAGGGGATTCACCCCTCCACTTT. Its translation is CASSPTGDSPLHF. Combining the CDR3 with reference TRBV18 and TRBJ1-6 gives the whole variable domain NAGVMQNPRHLVRRRGQEARLRCSPMKGHSHVYWYRQLPEEGLKFMVYLQKENIIDESGMPKERFSAEFPKEGPSILRIQQVVRGDSAAYFCASSPTGDSPLHFGNGTRLTVT.